Listed below are T cell receptor beta chains from one sample, sequenced in a study of beta chain features in type 1 diabetes. The data were produced by immunoSEQ multiplex PCR, yet TCRdb's version contains in-frame clones alone and is incomplete. Of 280,000 or so clones in the sample, approximately 15% are singletons; the top ten hold roughly 0.015%. Sequencing was carried out using naive CD4+ T cells from blood. These receptors all stem from a man aged 18-30 years with type 1 diabetes. Each CDR3 is given with its conserved first and last residue. A D gene is named only where the DNA matches it firmly. The size of a clone is reported for some rows only, either as once, few or many, or as a class for expanded clones.

j_gene: TRBJ1-2
v_gene: TRBV6-1
d_gene: .
abundance: .
CDR3aa: CASSDRAIYGYTF
CDR3nt: TGTGCCAGCAGTGACCGAGCTATCTATGGCTACACCTTC

j_gene: TRBJ2-1
v_gene: TRBV19
d_gene: .
abundance: .
CDR3aa: CASSTGGNEQFF
CDR3nt: TGTGCCAGTAGTACCGGGGGCAATGAGCAGTTCTTC

j_gene: TRBJ2-3
v_gene: TRBV7-2
d_gene: TRBD2
abundance: .
CDR3aa: CASSLAPAGGQDTQYF
CDR3nt: TGTGCCAGCAGCTTAGCGCCGGCGGGGGGGCAGGATACGCAGTATTTT

j_gene: TRBJ2-7
v_gene: TRBV30
d_gene: .
abundance: few
CDR3aa: CASLGGRNEQYF
CDR3nt: TGTGCCTCCTTGGGGGGAAGAAACGAGCAGTACTTC

j_gene: TRBJ2-5
v_gene: TRBV28
d_gene: TRBD2
abundance: .
CDR3aa: CASSLDWRGARQETQYF
CDR3nt: TGTGCCAGCAGTTTAGACTGGCGGGGGGCTAGACAAGAGACCCAGTACTTC

j_gene: TRBJ2-7
v_gene: TRBV5-4
d_gene: .
abundance: few
CDR3aa: CASSLSVYSYEQYF
CDR3nt: TGTGCCAGCAGCCTCAGCGTCTACTCCTACGAGCAGTACTTC

j_gene: TRBJ2-1
v_gene: TRBV5-1
d_gene: .
abundance: .
CDR3aa: CASSLEPQGRVGEQFF
CDR3nt: TGCGCCAGCAGCTTGGAACCCCAGGGGAGGGTCGGTGAGCAGTTCTTC

j_gene: TRBJ1-2
v_gene: TRBV18
d_gene: TRBD1
abundance: .
CDR3aa: CASSPASDRGHGYTF
CDR3nt: TGTGCCAGCTCACCAGCTTCAGACAGGGGCCATGGCTACACCTTC

j_gene: TRBJ2-1
v_gene: TRBV7-9
d_gene: .
abundance: .
CDR3aa: CASSLALSASSYNEQFF
CDR3nt: TGTGCCAGCAGCTTAGCCCTTAGCGCCAGCTCCTACAATGAGCAGTTCTTC

j_gene: TRBJ1-2
v_gene: TRBV18
d_gene: TRBD1
abundance: few
CDR3aa: CASSPGQGAYGYTF
CDR3nt: TGTGCCAGCTCACCGGGACAGGGGGCGTATGGCTACACCTTC

j_gene: TRBJ2-6
v_gene: TRBV5-1
d_gene: TRBD1
abundance: few
CDR3aa: CASSRTGVYGANVLTF
CDR3nt: TGCGCCAGTTCGCGGACAGGGGTGTACGGGGCCAACGTCCTGACTTTC

j_gene: TRBJ1-2
v_gene: TRBV28
d_gene: .
abundance: .
CDR3aa: CASSPGQGYGYTF
CDR3nt: TGTGCCAGCAGCCCTGGGCAGGGGTATGGCTACACCTTC

j_gene: TRBJ2-7
v_gene: TRBV7-2
d_gene: TRBD2
abundance: few
CDR3aa: CASSSRTSGSYEQYF
CDR3nt: TGTGCCAGCAGCTCCCGGACTAGCGGTTCCTACGAGCAGTACTTC

j_gene: TRBJ2-1
v_gene: TRBV18
d_gene: TRBD2
abundance: few
CDR3aa: CASSPGNGGAYNEQFF
CDR3nt: TGTGCCAGCTCACCGGGTAACGGGGGGGCCTACAATGAGCAGTTCTTC

j_gene: TRBJ1-1
v_gene: TRBV30
d_gene: TRBD1
abundance: few
CDR3aa: CAWSTGGQRNTEAFF
CDR3nt: TGTGCCTGGAGTACAGGGGGCCAAAGGAACACTGAAGCTTTCTTT

j_gene: TRBJ1-2
v_gene: TRBV2
d_gene: .
abundance: .
CDR3aa: CASSVQGPYGYTF
CDR3nt: TGTGCCAGCAGTGTCCAGGGGCCCTATGGCTACACCTTC

j_gene: TRBJ2-6
v_gene: TRBV4-3
d_gene: .
abundance: .
CDR3aa: CASSQDYSGGFSGANVLTF
CDR3nt: TGCGCCAGCAGCCAAGATTACTCGGGGGGCTTCTCTGGGGCCAACGTCCTGACTTTC

j_gene: TRBJ2-7
v_gene: TRBV4-2
d_gene: .
abundance: few
CDR3aa: CASSHVQGGEQYF
CDR3nt: TGTGCCAGCAGCCATGTTCAGGGTGGCGAGCAGTACTTC

j_gene: TRBJ1-4
v_gene: TRBV7-2
d_gene: .
abundance: .
CDR3aa: CASSPLPRGEKLFF
CDR3nt: TGTGCCAGCAGCCCCTTGCCCCGGGGGGAAAAACTGTTTTTT

j_gene: TRBJ2-1
v_gene: TRBV7-9
d_gene: TRBD2
abundance: .
CDR3aa: CASSSGTSGGPTYNEQFF
CDR3nt: TGTGCCAGCAGCTCGGGGACTAGCGGGGGACCTACCTACAATGAGCAGTTCTTC

j_gene: TRBJ2-3
v_gene: TRBV9
d_gene: TRBD2
abundance: .
CDR3aa: CASSVSRGDRSGSTDTQYF
CDR3nt: TGTGCCAGCAGCGTATCGAGAGGGGATCGTAGCGGGAGCACAGATACGCAGTATTTT

j_gene: TRBJ1-5
v_gene: TRBV2
d_gene: TRBD1
abundance: .
CDR3aa: CASSVVTGGNQPQHF
CDR3nt: TGTGCCAGCAGTGTGGTGACAGGGGGGAATCAGCCCCAGCATTTT